One sample yielded the 24 T cell receptor beta chains listed below, sequenced in a study of T cell responses to AZD1222 COVID-19 vaccine. Data came from immunoSEQ multiplex PCR; TCRdb stores just in-frame clones and leaves some out. The table has about 200,000 clones, approximately 86% seen once; the top ten hold roughly 8%. The source material was peripheral blood, sampled on day 0 of AZD1222 vaccination. These receptors were obtained from an adult in good health.

V is TRBV6-6 and J is TRBJ2-2; 7 positions agree with TRBD1. V lost 6 bases to trimming and J lost 7 bases; unmatched junction nucleotides: 14. The CDR3 has 16 residues. Germline CDR1 MNHNY, CDR2 SVGAGI (reference sequence). The CDR3 region is CASRTGDGLLGGELFF. As DNA, the CDR3 is TGTGCCAGCAGAACAGGGGATGGCTTGTTAGGCGGGGAGCTGTTTTTT.

The chain combines TRBV2 with TRBJ1-2; D is uncertain. The CDR3 loop spans 13 amino acids. The ends were cut back, 4 bases at V and 5 bases at J, with 11 bases in the middle. Germline-derived CDR1 and CDR2 are SNHLY and FYNNEI. The CDR3 DNA follows: TGTGCCAGCAGTGCCGTGGGTCGGTATGGCTACACCTTC. It specifies CASSAVGRYGYTF.

The chain has TRBV2 and TRBJ1-5; D may be TRBD1 (5 bases). Germline-derived CDR1 and CDR2 are SNHLY and FYNNEI. The CDR3 contains 15 residues. Trimming took 4 bases from V and 3 from J, leaving 13 bases between them. The CDR3 loop reads CASSGRDRLNQPQHF. CDR3 DNA: TGTGCCAGCAGTGGCCGGGACCGCCTCAATCAGCCCCAGCATTTT.

The chain carries TRBV19 and TRBJ1-2, with D tentatively TRBD1 (5 bases). The germline CDR1 and CDR2 sequences are LNHDA and SQIVND (reference sequence). CDR3 length: 15 residues. V was shortened by 4 bases and J by 2 bases, with 14 bases between the two germline ends. CDR3 nucleotide sequence: TGTGCCAGTAGTACTGCTCAGGGAGGGAACTATGGCTACACCTTC. The encoded protein is CASSTAQGGNYGYTF.

This clone was observed a few times. CDR3 sequence (DNA): TGTGCCAGCTCGTCCGGGACAGCGAGCTATGGCTACACCTTC. This translates into CASSSGTASYGYTF. The rearrangement links TRBV18 to TRBJ1-2, with TRBD1 matching over 7 bases. The CDR3 has 14 residues. V lost 6 bases to trimming and J lost 4 bases; unmatched junction nucleotides: 8. Per germline, CDR1 KGHSH and CDR2 LQKENI.

The rearrangement links TRBV7-9 to TRBJ2-2; a possible D gene is TRBD2 (7 bases). This CDR3 has 14 amino acids. CDR1 and CDR2 (germline): SEHNR, FQNEAQ (reference sequence). The CDR3 DNA sequence: TGTGACACTAGGGAGGGGGGACACACCGGGGAGCTGTTTTTT. It yields the protein CDTREGGHTGELFF.

This clone has a single count. The chain combines TRBV5-8 with TRBJ1-2, with D uncertain. From germline, CDR1 is SGHTS and CDR2 YDEGEE. The CDR3 is 15 residues long. Trimming left V 7 bases short and J 4 bases short, with 20 bases between. In nucleotides, the CDR3 is TGTGCCAGCGAGTGGGATCATCGAAAGACCTATGGCTACACCTTC. As protein: CASEWDHRKTYGYTF.

The J gene is TRBJ1-2, the V gene TRBV10-3; D unresolved. The CDR3 has 13 residues. Deletions cut 0 bases from V and 0 bases from J, with 2 bases between. From germline, CDR1 is ENHRY and CDR2 SYGVKD. Written as DNA, the CDR3 is TGTGCCATCAGTGAGTCAGCTAACTATGGCTACACCTTC. Translated, it gives CAISESANYGYTF.

The sample holds a few counts of this clone. This chain links TRBV11-2 with TRBJ1-5, with 10 bases matching TRBD1. Trimming at V came to 5 bases and at J to 2 bases, leaving 3 bases not matched to a gene. From germline, CDR1 is SGHAT and CDR2 FQNNGV. The CDR3 is made up of 15 amino acids. In DNA, the CDR3 is TGTGCCAGCAGCGTCGGGACAGGGGGCAATCAGCCCCAGCATTTT. The encoded protein is CASSVGTGGNQPQHF.

The chain employs TRBV13 and TRBJ2-7; a possible D gene is TRBD2 (5 bases). The CDR3 loop spans 12 amino acids. Germline CDR1 and CDR2: PRHDT and FYEKMQ (reference sequence). Trimming pared 4 bases from V and 5 bases from J, leaving 9 bases between. CDR3 sequence: CASSSKGDEQYF. The CDR3 DNA sequence: TGTGCCAGCAGCTCCAAGGGAGACGAGCAGTACTTC.

The V call is TRBV11-2, the J call TRBJ2-7; D gene unclear. Germline loops: CDR1 SGHAT, CDR2 FQNNGV. The V end was cut by 2 bases, the J end by 6 bases, with 26 bases between. The CDR3 is 18 amino acids. The DNA for the CDR3 is TGTGCCAGCAGCTTATACGTGCCCGGGTCTCTACGGTTGAGCGAGCAGTACTTC. Encoded protein: CASSLYVPGSLRLSEQYF.

This chain links TRBV27 with TRBJ1-2; 10 bases align to TRBD1. The CDR3 spans 15 residues. V gave up 4 bases and J gave up 4 bases; unmatched junction bases: 6. Germline CDR1 reads MNHEY; CDR2 reads SMNVEV (reference sequence). The CDR3 loop is CASSSGTGVGYGYTF. CDR3 nucleotide sequence: TGTGCCAGCAGTTCCGGGACAGGGGTAGGCTATGGCTACACCTTC.

This chain uses TRBV5-6 with TRBJ2-5, with a tentative D call TRBD2 (6 bases). V was trimmed by 2 bases and J by 3 bases, leaving 11 bases between them. The germline V gene encodes CDR1 SGHDT and CDR2 YYEEEE. The CDR3 spans 14 residues. For the CDR3, the DNA is TGTGCCAGCAGCTTAGGGAGGCTCGAAGAGACCCAGTACTTC. This codes for CASSLGRLEETQYF.

This clone appeared once. The CDR3: CAWSRPARTEAFF. The CDR3 region has the DNA TGTGCCTGGAGCCGACCCGCGCGAACTGAAGCTTTCTTT. The chain has TRBV30 and TRBJ1-1; no clear D gene. CDR3 length: 13 amino acids. Deletions cut 3 bases from V and 5 bases from J, with 13 bases between. CDR1 and CDR2 from the germline V gene are GTSNPN and SVGIG (reference sequence).

A note on this clone: Other DNA sequences in the sample encode the same CDR3. The J gene is TRBJ2-5, the V gene TRBV9; 10 bases are a match to TRBD2. Germline CDR1 is SGDLS and CDR2 is YYNGEE. Trimming took 0 bases from V and 4 from J; bases not matched to a gene: 3. The CDR3 contains 15 residues. CDR3: CASSVGTSGGETQYF. Written as DNA, the CDR3 is TGTGCCAGCAGCGTAGGGACTAGCGGTGGAGAGACCCAGTACTTC. Combining the CDR3 with reference TRBV9 and TRBJ2-5 gives the whole variable domain DSGVTQTPKHLITATGQRVTLRCSPRSGDLSVYWYQQSLDQGLQFLIQYYNGEERAKGNILERFSAQQFPDLHSELNLSSLELGDSALYFCASSVGTSGGETQYFGPGTRLLVL.

The chain carries TRBV2 and TRBJ1-6; TRBD1 matches at 9 bases. CDR3 length: 15 amino acids. Germline V CDR1 and CDR2: SNHLY, FYNNEI. With V trimmed by 2 bases and J by 9 bases, 5 bases remained unmatched. The CDR3 nucleotides read TGTGCCAGCAGTGAAAGGACAGGGGTGAGTTCACCCCTCCACTTT. Its translation is CASSERTGVSSPLHF.

CDR3 region: CASTPRAQETQYF. CDR3 bases: TGTGCCAGCACCCCCCGGGCGCAAGAGACCCAGTACTTC. The chain joins TRBV3-1 (or the pseudogene TRBV3-2) to TRBJ2-5, with D uncertain. Germline V CDR1 and CDR2: LGHDT, YNNKEL (reference sequence). Between the trimmed V and J ends, which lost 7 bases and 2 bases, there was a span of 11 bases. This CDR3 is built from 13 residues.

This clone came up a few times. The J gene is TRBJ2-1, the V gene TRBV4-2; 9 bases align to TRBD2. CDR1 and CDR2 from the germline V gene are LGHNA and YNFKEQ. This CDR3 has 16 residues. V shed 0 bases and J 4 bases; nucleotides not matched to a gene: 4. The CDR3 DNA reads as TGTGCCAGCAGCCAAGACCCTAGCGGGGCTTACAATGAGCAGTTCTTC. It specifies CASSQDPSGAYNEQFF.

CDR3 region: CASKYDRDTEAFF. The CDR3 DNA sequence: TGTGCCAGTAAATACGACAGGGACACTGAAGCTTTCTTT. The chain couples TRBV19 to TRBJ1-1; TRBD1 matches 7 bases. The CDR3 runs to 13 residues. Germline-derived CDR1 and CDR2 are LNHDA and SQIVND (reference sequence). V lost 7 bases and J lost 3; bases outside the gene matches: 5.

The chain combines TRBV5-1 with TRBJ1-1; D is perhaps TRBD1 (5 bases). Germline V lookup: CDR1 SGHRS, CDR2 YFSETQ. V dropped 3 bases and J dropped 4 bases, with 13 bases sitting between them. This CDR3 contains 14 residues. CDR3 sequence: CASSSVPRGTEAFF. CDR3 bases: TGCGCCAGCAGCTCGGTACCGAGGGGCACTGAAGCTTTCTTT.

This clone appeared a single time. Other DNA variants within this sample encode the same CDR3. The rearrangement links TRBV9 to TRBJ2-2; 10 positions match TRBD2. CDR1 is SGDLS and CDR2 is YYNGEE in the germline V gene. The CDR3 extends over 16 amino acids. The V and J ends lost 0 bases and 1 base, in that order; junction bases with no gene match: 0. In DNA form, the CDR3 reads TGTGCCAGCAGCGTAGGACTAGCGGGGAACACCGGGGAGCTGTTTTTT. Amino acids: CASSVGLAGNTGELFF.

This clone was seen a single time. The chain is built from TRBV7-9 and TRBJ1-1; 7 bases are a match to TRBD1. CDR3 size: 15 residues. Unmatched junction bases numbered 4, after V lost 3 bases and J lost 0 bases. CDR1 is SEHNR and CDR2 is FQNEAQ in the germline V gene (reference sequence). Written as DNA, the CDR3 is TGTGCCAGCAGCTTCACCGGGACAGTGAACACTGAAGCTTTCTTT. It is translated as CASSFTGTVNTEAFF.

This clone was recorded once. This sequence joins TRBV5-6 and TRBJ1-2, with unresolved D. Germline loops: CDR1 SGHDT, CDR2 YYEEEE. CDR3 length: 13 amino acids. V dropped 5 bases and J dropped 0 bases, with 8 bases sitting between them. The CDR3 reads CASRALANYGYTF. Written as DNA, the CDR3 is TGTGCCAGCAGAGCCTTAGCTAACTATGGCTACACCTTC.

This chain links TRBV19 with TRBJ2-2; D may correspond to TRBD1 or TRBD2 (5 bases each). Per germline, CDR1 LNHDA and CDR2 SQIVND (reference sequence). Trimming shortened V by 1 base and J by 5 bases, and 14 bases separated the two germline ends. The CDR3 spans 16 residues. As DNA, the CDR3 is TGTGCCAGTAGTATAGGGTCAGGGCCGGGGACCGGGGAGCTGTTTTTT. Protein product: CASSIGSGPGTGELFF. The variable domain in full, with the rest retrieved from reference TRBV19 and TRBJ2-2, is DGGITQSPKYLFRKEGQNVTLSCEQNLNHDAMYWYRQDPGQGLRLIYYSQIVNDFQKGDIAEGYSVSREKKESFPLTVTSAQKNPTAFYLCASSIGSGPGTGELFFGEGSRLTVL.